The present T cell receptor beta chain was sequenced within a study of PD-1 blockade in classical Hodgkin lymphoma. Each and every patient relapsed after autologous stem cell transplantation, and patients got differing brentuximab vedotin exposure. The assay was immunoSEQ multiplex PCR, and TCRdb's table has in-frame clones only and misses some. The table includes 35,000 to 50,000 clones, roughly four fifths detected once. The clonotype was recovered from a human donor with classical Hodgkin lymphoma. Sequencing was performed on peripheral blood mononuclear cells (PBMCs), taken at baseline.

The CDR3 region is CASSLQGGEQYF. The CDR3 region has the DNA TGTGCCAGCAGCTTACAGGGAGGCGAGCAGTACTTC. This chain uses TRBV11-3 with TRBJ2-5; possible D gene TRBD2, 6 bases. The J call is in doubt because the DNA end fits TRBJ2-7 better. The CDR3 runs 12 residues. In germline, CDR1 is SGHNT, CDR2 YENEEA.